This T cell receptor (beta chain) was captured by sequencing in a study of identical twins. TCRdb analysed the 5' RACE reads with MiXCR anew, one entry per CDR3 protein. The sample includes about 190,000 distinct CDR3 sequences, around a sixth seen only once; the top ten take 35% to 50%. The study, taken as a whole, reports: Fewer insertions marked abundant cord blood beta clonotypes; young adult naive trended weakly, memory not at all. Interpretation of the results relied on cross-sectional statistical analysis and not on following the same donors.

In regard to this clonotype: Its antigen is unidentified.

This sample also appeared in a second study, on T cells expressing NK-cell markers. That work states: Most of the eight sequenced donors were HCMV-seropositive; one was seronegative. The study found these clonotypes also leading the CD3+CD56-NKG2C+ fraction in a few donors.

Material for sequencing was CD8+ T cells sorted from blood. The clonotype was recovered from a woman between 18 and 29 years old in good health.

CDR3 residues: CAGLRAGNTEAFF. CDR3 DNA sequence: TGTGCCGGGCTTCGGGCGGGGAACACTGAAGCTTTCTTT. V is TRBV7-9 and J is TRBJ1-1; D is unclear. The CDR3 length is 13 residues. V lost 11 bases and J 1 base, leaving 14 bases between the germline ends. The germline CDR1 and CDR2 sequences are SEHNR and FQNEAQ (reference sequence).